The T cell receptor beta chain under discussion was sequenced for a study of T cells in Graves' hyperthyroidism and ophthalmopathy. The CDR3 totals 19 residues. The trim removed 4 bases at V and 0 bases at J, leaving 14 bases unmatched. CDR1 is SNHLY and CDR2 is FYNNEI in the germline V gene. TCR beta CDR3 regions were amplified from RNA. Researchers ran a first-round RT-PCR on the TCR CDR3 using the HTBI primer set. TCRdb reanalysed the multiplex PCR reads using MiXCR and keeps one entry per CDR3 protein. The data contain 500,000 or so distinct CDR3 sequences, roughly 18% of them singletons. Sequencing input: blood. The receptor comes from a woman between 18 and 30 years old with Graves' ophthalmopathy. The chain has TRBV2 and TRBJ2-3; 9 bases are a match to TRBD1. The CDR3: CASSARGTGPERSTDTQYF. The CDR3 nucleotides read TGTGCCAGCAGTGCCCGGGGGACAGGGCCCGAAAGGAGCACAGATACGCAGTATTTT.